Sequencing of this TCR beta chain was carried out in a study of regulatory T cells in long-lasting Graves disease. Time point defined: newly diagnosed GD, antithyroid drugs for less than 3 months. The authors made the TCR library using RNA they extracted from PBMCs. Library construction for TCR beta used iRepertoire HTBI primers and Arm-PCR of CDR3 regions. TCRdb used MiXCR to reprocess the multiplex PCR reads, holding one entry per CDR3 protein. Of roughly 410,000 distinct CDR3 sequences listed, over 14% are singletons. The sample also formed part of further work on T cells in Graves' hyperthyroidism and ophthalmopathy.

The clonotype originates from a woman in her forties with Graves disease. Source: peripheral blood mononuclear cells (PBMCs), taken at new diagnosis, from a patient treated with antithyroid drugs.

CDR3 sequence reads: CASSVAASGSSYEQYF. The DNA of the CDR3 is TGTGCCAGCAGCGTAGCGGCTAGCGGGAGCTCCTACGAGCAGTACTTC. The V and J genes are TRBV9 and TRBJ2-7, with 10 bases fitting TRBD2. The germline V gene encodes CDR1 SGDLS and CDR2 YYNGEE. This CDR3 is built from 16 residues. V lost 0 bases to trimming and J lost 0 bases; unmatched junction nucleotides: 3.